The 3 T cell receptor beta chains in this list originate from one sample, sequenced in a study of cytomegalovirus exposure and HLA in healthy donors. PCR was performed using 60 Vbeta and 13 Jbeta primers. Clones were read by immunoSEQ multiplex PCR, and TCRdb kept only the in-frame ones, dropping some. This table has approximately 85,000 clones, under 90% appearing once. The specimen sequenced was PBMCs. The receptor set was obtained from a man aged 45-65 years in good health and CMV-seropositive.

For this clone: A much bigger clone sits one base away, suggesting this may be a read error. Distinct nucleotide sequences in the sample also encode this CDR3. This chain joins TRBV7-2 and TRBJ2-7; weak D call: TRBD1 (6 bases). CDR3 length equals 14 residues. Germline V gene lookup returns CDR1 SGHTA and CDR2 FQGNSA. V lost 3 bases to trimming and J lost 0 bases, with 9 bases between them. CDR3 sequence (DNA): TGTGCCAGCAGCTTTGACAGGTACTCCTACGAGCAGTACTTC. Residues: CASSFDRYSYEQYF.

CDR3 coding DNA: TGTGCCAGCAGCCAAGATCTCGGGACTGTAAGGAATGAGCAGTTCTTC. It yields the protein CASSQDLGTVRNEQFF. The V call is TRBV4-2, the J call TRBJ2-1, with a possible D match to TRBD2 (6 bases). The CDR3 is 16 amino acids. Trimming cost V 0 bases and J 7 bases, with 16 bases left between them. Germline CDR1 and CDR2: LGHNA and YNFKEQ.

This chain joins TRBV19 and TRBJ2-3; 11 nucleotides align to TRBD1. This CDR3 is built from 16 residues. In germline, CDR1 is LNHDA, CDR2 SQIVND (reference sequence). The V gene end was trimmed by 4 bases and the J gene end by 9 bases; junction bases not matched to a gene: 12. CDR3 DNA: TGTGCCAGTAGTACGGGGACAGGGGGTATTGAGGAAACGCAGTATTTT. Protein: CASSTGTGGIEETQYF. Looking up the rest from reference TRBV19 and TRBJ2-3 gives the full variable domain: DGGITQSPKYLFRKEGQNVTLSCEQNLNHDAMYWYRQDPGQGLRLIYYSQIVNDFQKGDIAEGYSVSREKKESFPLTVTSAQKNPTAFYLCASSTGTGGIEETQYFGPGTRLTVL.